These 11 T cell receptor beta chains came from one sample sequenced in a study of T cells in Graves' hyperthyroidism and ophthalmopathy. The CDR3 regions of TCR beta were amplified from RNA transcripts. Researchers ran a first-round RT-PCR on the TCR CDR3 using the HTBI primer set. One entry per CDR3 protein, called by TCRdb with MiXCR from the multiplex PCR reads. The sample lists more than 250,000 distinct CDR3 sequences, approximately 14% seen once, with about 33% in the top ten. The specimen sequenced was blood. The receptors were gathered from a woman aged 50 to 60 with Graves' hyperthyroidism that later progressed to Graves' ophthalmopathy.

This chain connects TRBV19 to TRBJ2-6; maybe TRBD2 (6 bases). CDR3 length equals 17 residues. V shed 5 bases and J shed 0 bases, with 14 bases lying between them. Germline CDR1 reads LNHDA; CDR2 reads SQIVND (reference sequence). The CDR3 is CASSGGSSSSGANVLTF. In DNA form, the CDR3 reads TGTGCCAGTAGTGGAGGGAGTTCCTCCTCTGGGGCCAACGTCCTGACTTTC. Full variable domain (outside the CDR3, taken from reference TRBV19 and TRBJ2-6): DGGITQSPKYLFRKEGQNVTLSCEQNLNHDAMYWYRQDPGQGLRLIYYSQIVNDFQKGDIAEGYSVSREKKESFPLTVTSAQKNPTAFYLCASSGGSSSSGANVLTFGAGSRLTVL.

The chain is built from TRBV20-1 and TRBJ1-1; 7 nucleotides match TRBD1. Germline V gives CDR1 DFQATT, CDR2 SNEGSKA (reference sequence). The CDR3 is 13 amino acids. J gave up 2 bases and V 3 bases, and 3 bases lay outside the gene matches. In DNA, the CDR3 is TGCAGTGCTAGTCGACAGGGAAACACTGAAGCTTTCTTT. Its translation is CSASRQGNTEAFF.

V usage is TRBV11-2 and J usage is TRBJ2-3; D unclear. Trimming left V 6 bases short and J 5 bases short, with 12 bases between. CDR3 length equals 13 residues. The germline V gene has CDR1 SGHAT and CDR2 FQNNGV. CDR3 region: CASSPRPLDTQYF. In nucleotides, the CDR3 is TGTGCCAGCAGTCCACGACCGCTAGATACGCAGTATTTT. The full variable domain, its missing parts supplied by reference TRBV11-2 and TRBJ2-3, is EAGVAQSPRYKIIEKRQSVAFWCNPISGHATLYWYQQILGQGPKLLIQFQNNGVVDDSQLPKDRFSAERLKGVDSTLKIQPAKLEDSAVYLCASSPRPLDTQYFGPGTRLTVL.

The genes are TRBV14 and TRBJ1-2; no clear D. Per germline, CDR1 SGHDN and CDR2 FVKESK. CDR3 length: 13 residues. V lost 4 bases and J lost 1, with 7 bases in between. CDR3 protein: CASSLQDNYGYTF. The CDR3 coding sequence is TGTGCCAGCAGCCTACAAGATAACTATGGCTACACCTTC.

This clonotype was seen ten or more times. The CDR3 DNA sequence: TGTGCCAGCAGTTCACTAGTTACCGGGGAGCTGTTTTTT. Translated, it gives CASSSLVTGELFF. The chain employs TRBV12-3 or TRBV12-4 and TRBJ2-2; weak D call: TRBD2 (5 bases). There are 13 residues in the CDR3. Deletions cut 4 bases from V and 5 bases from J, with 8 bases between.

This clonotype was counted ten times or more. The chain employs TRBV28 and TRBJ1-6, with D perhaps TRBD1 (6 bases). The CDR3 is made up of 15 amino acids. Trimming cost V 6 bases and J 11 bases, with 20 bases left between them. From germline, CDR1 is MDHEN and CDR2 SYDVKM. CDR3 loop: CASSPRTALSPPLHF. Written as DNA, the CDR3 is TGTGCCAGCAGCCCGAGGACAGCTCTCTCACCACCCCTCCACTTT.

This clonotype occurred a few times. At one of its ends the junction is not consistent with the germline gene, which may arise from a read error. This chain uses TRBV7-7 with TRBJ2-7; possibly TRBD1 for D (6 bases). Per germline, CDR1 SSHAT and CDR2 FNYEAQ (reference sequence). This CDR3 is built from 14 residues. Here the CDR3 DNA reads TGTGCTAGCAGCCCCTGGACAGCCAAGGGCGAGCAGTACTTC. It codes for CASSPWTAKGEQYF.

Many counts were recorded for this clonotype. The V call is TRBV2, the J call TRBJ2-7, with 10 bases that match TRBD2. The CDR3 extends over 14 amino acids. The V and J ends lost 3 bases and 6 bases, in that order; junction bases with no gene match: 5. Germline lookup yields CDR1 SNHLY and CDR2 FYNNEI. CDR3 in amino acids: CASSETSGPFEQYF. Written as DNA, the CDR3 is TGTGCCAGCAGTGAGACTAGCGGGCCGTTCGAGCAGTACTTC. Together with reference TRBV2 and TRBJ2-7, the CDR3 gives the full variable domain: EPEVTQTPSHQVTQMGQEVILRCVPISNHLYFYWYRQILGQKVEFLVSFYNNEISEKSEIFDDQFSVERPDGSNFTLKIRSTKLEDSAMYFCASSETSGPFEQYFGPGTRLTVT.

This clonotype appeared a few times. The genes are TRBV6-1 and TRBJ2-1, with 11 bases aligning to TRBD2. This CDR3 is built from 15 residues. The germline gives CDR1 MNHNS, CDR2 SASEGT. The J segment lost 9 bases and the V segment lost 7 bases, leaving 11 bases of the junction unmatched. The CDR3 reads CASTPTSGIWGEQFF. DNA of the CDR3: TGTGCCAGCACCCCGACTAGCGGGATTTGGGGTGAGCAGTTCTTC.

This clonotype has a count of ten or more. The chain joins TRBV7-8 to TRBJ1-6; D gene uncertain. Germline CDR1 is SGHVS and CDR2 is FQNEAQ. V was clipped by 1 base and J by 9 bases, with 4 bases between them. The CDR3 contains 12 residues. The CDR3 sequence: CASSLGASPLHF. In DNA, the CDR3 is TGTGCCAGCAGCTTAGGAGCTTCACCCCTCCACTTT.

This chain joins TRBV18 and TRBJ2-3; D is uncertain. CDR1 is KGHSH and CDR2 is LQKENI in the germline V gene. Trimming stripped 4 bases from V and 0 bases from J, with 14 bases between. This CDR3 region has 16 residues. CDR3 sequence reads: CASSQWSESSTDTQYF. The CDR3 bases are TGTGCCAGCTCACAATGGAGCGAGAGTAGCACAGATACGCAGTATTTT.